This T cell receptor beta chain was retrieved from a study of T cells after yellow fever vaccination. Study-wide points: Re-detected after boosting: most primary clones, about 96% of CD4 and 80% to 90% of CD8.

MiXCR, run by TCRdb on the 5' RACE reads, gives a single entry per CDR3 protein. The sample contains some 29,000 distinct CDR3 sequences, 5% of which appear only once. About this clonotype itself: The antigen remains undetermined.

The receptor comes from a man aged 25 to 45 who received the YFV17D yellow fever vaccine. Sequencing was performed on CD8+ T cells sorted from PBMCs, taken 10 days after the yellow fever booster vaccination.

The CDR3 coding sequence is TGTGCCAGCAGCTTGGGGAGCCTCTACGAGCAGTACTTC. Its translation is CASSLGSLYEQYF. This rearrangement joins TRBV5-6 to TRBJ2-7, with unresolved D. The CDR3 is 13 residues long. The V end lost 0 bases, the J end lost 3 bases, and 7 bases lay between the germline ends. Germline CDR1 and CDR2: SGHDT and YYEEEE.